The rows below give T cell receptor beta chains drawn from one sample of a study of blood T cell repertoires in COVID-19. Measured with immunoSEQ multiplex PCR; TCRdb has only the in-frame clones, and not every one. The sample has under 300,000 clones, 90% to 95% seen once; the top ten hold approximately 2%. Sequencing input: PBMCs or T cells enriched from blood (not recorded which). These receptor sequences come from a woman between 18 and 29 years old who had recovered from COVID-19. Each CDR3 is given with its conserved first and last residue. The D gene is left open where the match is weak. Clone size is stated in some rows and not others, as once, few, many or a class when expanded.

once | TRBJ2-7 | NA | TRBV11-2 | CASSLDRGGGYEQYF | TGTGCCAGCAGCTTAGATCGCGGAGGAGGTTACGAGCAGTACTTC
NA | TRBJ1-2 | TRBD1 | TRBV3-1/TRBV3-2 | CASRGTGTGYTF | TGTGCCAGCAGAGGGACAGGGACTGGCTACACCTTC
NA | TRBJ1-1 | TRBD1 | TRBV19 | CASSIGTGRTEAFF | TGTGCCAGTAGTATAGGGACAGGCCGGACTGAAGCTTTCTTT
once | TRBJ1-4 | NA | TRBV2 | CASSVGGGGHEKLFF | TGTGCCAGCAGTGTGGGAGGCGGGGGCCATGAAAAACTGTTTTTT
NA | TRBJ2-7 | TRBD1 | TRBV5-1 | CASSAGGGYEQYF | TGCGCCAGCTCTGCAGGGGGCGGGTACGAGCAGTACTTC
NA | TRBJ1-2 | NA | TRBV12-3/TRBV12-4 | CASSFLDGYGYTF | TGTGCCAGCAGTTTCCTAGACGGCTATGGCTACACCTTC
NA | TRBJ2-1 | NA | TRBV2 | CASSERGPYNEQFF | TGTGCCAGCAGTGAGCGGGGGCCCTACAATGAGCAGTTCTTC
NA | TRBJ1-1 | NA | TRBV5-4 | CASSLAGSTEAFF | TGTGCCAGCAGCTTGGCAGGGTCCACTGAAGCTTTCTTT
NA | TRBJ1-6 | NA | TRBV4-1 | CASSPGRNNSPLHF | TGCGCCAGCAGCCCAGGGCGCAATAATTCACCCCTCCACTTT
NA | TRBJ2-7 | TRBD1 | TRBV3-1/TRBV3-2 | CASSLTGGFSYEQYF | TGTGCCAGCAGTCTGACAGGGGGCTTCTCCTACGAGCAGTACTTC
NA | TRBJ2-5 | NA | TRBV7-9 | CASSPSLETQYF | TGTGCCAGCAGCCCGTCGTTGGAGACCCAGTACTTC
NA | TRBJ2-5 | TRBD1 | TRBV4-3 | CASGSDRGLETQYF | TGCGCCAGCGGGTCGGACAGGGGGTTAGAGACCCAGTACTTC
NA | TRBJ2-1 | TRBD2 | TRBV24-1 | CATSDLTSGSGSEQFF | TGTGCCACCAGTGATTTGACTAGCGGGAGCGGTAGTGAGCAGTTCTTC